These T cell receptor beta chains were read from a single sample in a study of blood T cell repertoires in COVID-19. Sequencing used immunoSEQ multiplex PCR; TCRdb keeps in-frame clones, though not all of them. The table shows around 220,000 clones, with 85% to 90% occurring only once. What was sequenced was PBMCs or T cells enriched from blood (not recorded which). These receptors originate from a woman aged 50 to 65 with acute COVID-19. Both conserved end residues are part of each CDR3. The order of the fields is D gene, V gene, J gene, clone size, CDR3 protein, CDR3 DNA. The D gene is left open where the match is weak. Rows give clone size only sometimes, using once, few, many, or a class for an expanded clone.

>NA|TRBV4-1|TRBJ1-3|NA
CASSQEGRGSSGNTIYF
TGCGCCAGCAGCCAAGAGGGTCGGGGAAGCTCTGGAAACACCATATATTTT
>NA|TRBV27|TRBJ2-7|NA
CASSPPDPPRGYF
TGTGCCAGCAGTCCTCCGGACCCGCCACGGGGGTACTTC
>TRBD1|TRBV6-5|TRBJ1-2|NA
CASSTDRGLGYTF
TGTGCCAGCAGTACGGACAGGGGTCTTGGCTACACCTTC
>TRBD2|TRBV13|TRBJ2-7|NA
CASSFTSGRFYEQYF
TGTGCCAGCAGCTTCACTAGCGGGAGGTTCTACGAGCAGTACTTC
>TRBD1|TRBV19|TRBJ1-1|NA
CASSIATGGARTEAFF
TGTGCCAGTAGTATAGCTACAGGGGGCGCAAGGACTGAAGCTTTCTTT
>TRBD1|TRBV5-5|TRBJ1-5|NA
CASSLGQGVSNQPQHF
TGTGCCAGCAGCTTGGGACAGGGAGTCAGCAATCAGCCCCAGCATTTT
>TRBD1|TRBV5-1|TRBJ2-7|once
CASSIGQGEQYF
TGCGCCAGCAGCATCGGACAGGGCGAGCAGTACTTC
>TRBD1|TRBV7-2|TRBJ1-3|NA
CASSEQGYGNTIYF
TGTGCCAGCAGCGAACAGGGGTATGGAAACACCATATATTTT
>TRBD2|TRBV28|TRBJ2-3|NA
CASSSRSPNKRGRTTDTQYF
TGTGCCAGCAGTTCACGCTCGCCCAACAAGCGGGGGCGCACCACAGATACGCAGTATTTT
>NA|TRBV28|TRBJ2-1|NA
CASWSSYNEQFF
TGTGCCAGCTGGAGCTCCTACAATGAGCAGTTCTTC
>NA|TRBV21-1|TRBJ1-1|NA
CASSKVGQSSVNTEAFF
TGTGCCAGCAGCAAAGTGGGCCAGTCCTCAGTAAACACTGAAGCTTTCTTT
>NA|TRBV24-1|TRBJ2-3|NA
CATSNWDTQYF
TGTGCCACCAGTAACTGGGATACGCAGTATTTT
>TRBD1|TRBV6-5|TRBJ1-1|few
CASSYQTGVEAFF
TGTGCCAGCAGTTACCAGACAGGGGTTGAAGCTTTCTTT
>NA|TRBV7-9|TRBJ1-2|NA
CASSLDRADGYTF
TGTGCCAGCAGCTTAGACAGGGCAGATGGCTACACCTTC
>TRBD2|TRBV11-2|TRBJ2-5|once
CASSLTGGPLGETQYF
TGTGCCAGCAGCTTAACGGGAGGGCCGTTGGGCGAGACCCAGTACTTC
>TRBD2|TRBV7-6|TRBJ2-2|few
CASSLALAGDTGELFF
TGTGCCAGCAGCTTAGCACTAGCGGGAGACACCGGGGAGCTGTTTTTT
>NA|TRBV30|TRBJ2-7|NA
CAWSYGTFEQYF
TGTGCCTGGAGTTACGGGACTTTTGAGCAGTACTTC
>NA|TRBV25-1|TRBJ2-7|once
CASQTRAPAGRIGEQYF
TGTGCCAGCCAAACTCGTGCGCCCGCCGGTCGAATCGGCGAGCAGTACTTC
>NA|TRBV9|TRBJ2-3|NA
CASSVAGTGSTDTQYF
TGTGCCAGCAGCGTAGCTGGGACTGGATCCACAGATACGCAGTATTTT
>NA|TRBV5-1|TRBJ2-3|NA
CASSFTGSDTQYF
TGCGCCAGCAGCTTTACAGGGTCAGATACGCAGTATTTT
>NA|TRBV12-3/TRBV12-4|TRBJ1-1|NA
CASSFQGSTEAFF
TGTGCCAGCAGTTTTCAGGGGAGCACTGAAGCTTTCTTT
>NA|TRBV6-5|TRBJ2-6|NA
CASRVAGANVLTF
TGTGCCAGCAGGGTGGCCGGGGCCAACGTCCTGACTTTC
>TRBD1|TRBV6-5|TRBJ2-7|few
CASTLTGGSNYEQYF
TGTGCCAGCACCCTAACAGGGGGATCAAACTACGAGCAGTACTTC
>TRBD1|TRBV5-1|TRBJ1-5|few
CASSWDSSNQPQHF
TGCGCCAGCAGCTGGGACAGTAGCAATCAGCCCCAGCATTTT